Each of the 9 T cell receptor beta chains below was sequenced from the same sample in a study of CD4+ T cells in melanoma. The method was immunoSEQ multiplex PCR; TCRdb's version includes in-frame clones alone and lacks a portion of them. The table lists over 130,000 clones, 80% to 95% of them singletons. The receptors shown here come from a human donor with melanoma.

V is TRBV18 and J is TRBJ1-2; D perhaps matches TRBD1 (5 bases). This CDR3 has 12 amino acids. V was shortened by 6 bases and J by 7 bases, with 12 bases between the two germline ends. Germline values: CDR1 KGHSH, CDR2 LQKENI. The CDR3 nucleotides read TGTGCCAGCTCGGACGGGGGGACTGGCTACACCTTC. It specifies CASSDGGTGYTF.

This clone was seen just once. This chain links TRBV5-1 with TRBJ2-3; TRBD2 aligns across 11 bases. CDR3 length: 18 amino acids. CDR1 SGHRS and CDR2 YFSETQ come from the germline V gene. J was trimmed by 1 base and V by 3 bases; bases with no gene match: 10. This CDR3 is CASSYLAGGVAGTDTQYF. Written as DNA, the CDR3 is TGCGCCAGCAGCTACCTAGCGGGGGGCGTCGCTGGCACAGATACGCAGTATTTT.

The chain has TRBV7-8 and TRBJ1-1; 7 bases fit TRBD1. CDR1 SGHVS and CDR2 FQNEAQ come from the germline V gene. The CDR3 runs to 15 residues. After removal of 2 bases from V and 10 bases from J, the junction contained 13 bases not matched to a gene. The chain's CDR3 is CASSLSGQAGTGAFF. The CDR3 DNA follows: TGTGCCAGCAGCTTATCAGGACAGGCGGGCACCGGAGCTTTCTTT.

The chain couples TRBV5-8 to TRBJ2-3; 7 nucleotides agree with TRBD1. The V and J ends lost 1 base and 0 bases, in that order; junction bases with no gene match: 5. Germline assignment: CDR1 SGHTS and CDR2 YDEGEE. CDR3 length: 16 amino acids. The DNA for the CDR3 is TGTGCCAGCAGCTTGCCGGGACAGCTTAGCACAGATACGCAGTATTTT. Amino acid sequence: CASSLPGQLSTDTQYF. The complete variable domain, with remaining parts taken from reference TRBV5-8 and TRBJ2-3, reads EAGVTQSPTHLIKTRGQQATLRCSPISGHTSVYWYQQALGLGLQFLLWYDEGEERNRGNFPPRFSGRQFPNYSSELNVNALELEDSALYLCASSLPGQLSTDTQYFGPGTRLTVL.

The chain carries TRBV18 and TRBJ1-6, with D unresolved. CDR3 length equals 15 residues. Germline loops: CDR1 KGHSH, CDR2 LQKENI. V gave up 3 bases and J gave up 3 bases, with 9 bases separating them. The CDR3 sequence: CASSPDTLYNSPLHF. For the CDR3, the DNA is TGTGCCAGCTCACCGGATACCCTCTATAATTCACCCCTCCACTTT.

The rearrangement uses TRBV5-1 and TRBJ2-3; 8 nucleotides match TRBD2. V lost 4 bases to trimming and J lost 3 bases; unmatched junction nucleotides: 4. The CDR3 consists of 14 residues. Germline assignment: CDR1 SGHRS and CDR2 YFSETQ. CDR3 loop: CASSPGGATDTQYF. The DNA for the CDR3 is TGCGCCAGCAGCCCCGGGGGGGCGACAGATACGCAGTATTTT. Full variable domain (missing parts from reference TRBV5-1 and TRBJ2-3): KAGVTQTPRYLIKTRGQQVTLSCSPISGHRSVSWYQQTPGQGLQFLFEYFSETQRNKGNFPGRFSGRQFSNSRSEMNVSTLELGDSALYLCASSPGGATDTQYFGPGTRLTVL.

The chain links TRBV6-1 to TRBJ2-7; 10 bases fit TRBD1. CDR1 and CDR2 from the germline V gene are MNHNS and SASEGT. V lost 7 bases and J lost 4; bases outside the gene matches: 7. The length of the CDR3 is 14 residues. CDR3 amino acids: CASIRTGGEYEQYF. CDR3 bases: TGTGCCAGCATTCGGACAGGGGGAGAATACGAGCAGTACTTC.

The CDR3 protein is CASKLTGGNTEAFF. The CDR3 DNA reads as TGTGCCAGCAAACTGACAGGGGGGAACACTGAAGCTTTCTTT. The V call is TRBV6-5, the J call TRBJ1-1; 9 bases are a match to TRBD1. Germline V lookup: CDR1 MNHEY, CDR2 SVGAGI. This CDR3 comprises 14 residues. Trimming took 7 bases from V and 1 from J; bases not matched to a gene: 4.

This clone was picked up a small number of times. The CDR3 DNA reads TGTGCCAGCAGCTTCGGGACAGGGGTGAACACTGAAGCTTTCTTT. It yields the protein CASSFGTGVNTEAFF. J is TRBJ1-1 and V is TRBV7-3, with 10 bases matching TRBD1. This CDR3 contains 15 residues. With V trimmed by 3 bases and J by 0 bases, 1 base remained unmatched. Germline CDR1 and CDR2: SGHTA and FQGTGA.